This T cell receptor beta chain was recorded in a study of CD8 T cells in ankylosing spondylitis. The V end lost 4 bases, the J end lost 4 bases, and 8 bases lay between the germline ends. CDR1 and CDR2 from the germline V gene are MNHNS and SASEGT. There are 12 residues in the CDR3. Making use of molecular barcodes, quantitative 5'-RACE generated TCR beta libraries. Each CDR3 protein gets one entry after TCRdb re-called the 5' RACE reads with MiXCR. In the table there are about 460,000 distinct CDR3 sequences, about 5.2% of which are singletons. Study-wide results and limits: Characteristic of ankylosing spondylitis blood, it appeared, was a TCR beta motif comprising several highly homologous variants. In ankylosing spondylitis patients, matched synovial fluid reportedly showed significant enrichment of disease-linked clones.

This clonotype was observed at least ten times. Its specificity is not known. The chain links TRBV6-1 to TRBJ2-7, with D perhaps assigned TRBD1 or TRBD2 (5 bases each). The clonotype was recovered from a male donor with ankylosing spondylitis. Sequenced material: blood, either unsorted or a sorted T cell fraction (not recorded which). The CDR3 DNA follows: TGTGCCAGCAGTGCGAGGGGTTACGAGCAGTACTTC. This translates into CASSARGYEQYF.